This passage covers 22 T cell receptor beta chains from one sample sequenced in a study of molecular identifiers for immune sequencing clone quantification. One entry per CDR3 protein, called by TCRdb with MiXCR from the PCR reads. Of nearly 650,000 distinct CDR3 sequences listed, less than 30% are singletons. The material sequenced was naive CD8+ T cells from blood, with Jurkat cell RNA spiked in. Subset here: FACS-sorted CD8+CD4-CCR7+CD45RA+ naive T cells. The receptors shown here come from a human donor in good health. Some libraries in this study had Jurkat cell RNA spiked in.

This clonotype was recorded a few times. The chain links TRBV27 to TRBJ2-2, with 7 nucleotides matching TRBD2. The germline V gene has CDR1 MNHEY and CDR2 SMNVEV (reference sequence). V was pared by 5 bases and J by 5 bases, with 14 bases of the junction left unmatched. CDR3 size: 17 residues. CDR3 sequence: CASSPTSSGGGTGELFF. The CDR3 nucleotides read TGTGCCAGCAGTCCAACTTCTAGCGGAGGAGGGACCGGGGAGCTGTTTTTT.

As regards this clonotype: This clone may be a read error of a much larger clone one base away. V gene TRBV5-6 combines with J gene TRBJ1-1; D call uncertain. CDR3 size: 13 residues. CDR1 is SGHDT, CDR2 YYEEEE, per germline. The V and J ends lost 6 bases and 1 base respectively, with 10 bases between them. The CDR3 coding sequence is TGTGCCAGCAAGAACGGACGGAACACTGAAGCTTTCTTT. Translation: CASKNGRNTEAFF. Full variable domain (rest looked up from reference TRBV5-6 and TRBJ1-1): DAGVTQSPTHLIKTRGQQVTLRCSPKSGHDTVSWYQQALGQGPQFIFQYYEEEERQRGNFPDRFSGHQFPNYSSELNVNALLLGDSALYLCASKNGRNTEAFFGQGTRLTVV.

As DNA, the CDR3 is TGCGCCAGCAGCCAAGATAAGGGGGGAGTTTTCACTGAAGCTTTCTTT. Its protein is CASSQDKGGVFTEAFF. This chain connects TRBV4-3 to TRBJ1-1, with D possibly matching TRBD1 (6 bases). In germline, CDR1 is LGHNA, CDR2 YSLEER. This CDR3 has 16 amino acids. V was trimmed by 0 bases and J by 4 bases, leaving 15 bases between them.

Points on this clonotype: A clone one base away is much larger, so this may be a read error. Likely a read error: the CDR3 ends without its conserved phenylalanine or tryptophan. The chain joins TRBV27 to TRBJ2-7, with 9 nucleotides matching TRBD1. The germline CDR1 and CDR2 sequences are MNHEY and SMNVEV (reference sequence). V shed 5 bases and J 4 bases; nucleotides not matched to a gene: 6. This CDR3 has 14 residues. This CDR3 reads CASSNRGLGYEQYL. In nucleotides, the CDR3 is TGTGCCAGCAGTAACAGGGGGCTCGGTTACGAGCAGTACCTC.

For this clonotype: Since a much larger clone is just one base distant, this may be a read error. The genes are TRBV20-1 and TRBJ2-4; 9 bases fit TRBD1. The CDR3 extends over 16 amino acids. Trimming removed 1 base from V and 8 bases from J; junction bases left unmatched: 12. Germline values: CDR1 DFQATT, CDR2 SNEGSKA (reference sequence). CDR3 amino acids: CSARGGGQGSLDIQYF. The CDR3 DNA sequence: TGCAGTGCTAGAGGAGGAGGACAGGGGTCCTTGGACATTCAGTACTTC.

This chain joins TRBV27 and TRBJ2-7, with 7 nucleotides matching TRBD2. CDR1 is MNHEY, CDR2 SMNVEV, per germline (reference sequence). The CDR3 length is 16 residues. The V segment lost 5 bases and the J segment 3 bases; nucleotides outside the gene matches: 13. The CDR3 here is CASSAGPGTKNYEQYF. CDR3 sequence (DNA): TGTGCCAGCAGTGCTGGACCCGGGACTAAAAACTACGAGCAGTACTTC.

J is TRBJ2-1 and V is TRBV9; TRBD2 might be the D (5 bases). Deletions cut 3 bases from V and 5 bases from J, with 18 bases between. This CDR3 spans 16 amino acids. From germline, CDR1 is SGDLS and CDR2 YYNGEE. CDR3 sequence (DNA): TGTGCCAGCAGCGGCCCTAGGAAAGCGGCCGACAATGAGCAGTTCTTC. The encoded protein is CASSGPRKAADNEQFF.

CDR3 loop: CATSDSPGAGLNNEQFF. The CDR3 DNA sequence: TGTGCCACCAGTGATTCTCCGGGGGCGGGGCTTAACAATGAGCAGTTCTTC. The V gene is TRBV24-1, the J gene TRBJ2-1; D is possibly TRBD1 or TRBD2 (6 bases each). V lost 2 bases to trimming and J lost 5 bases, with 18 bases between them. The germline V gene has CDR1 KGHDR and CDR2 SFDVKD. The CDR3 covers 17 residues.

This clonotype showed up many times. V and J are TRBV12-3 or TRBV12-4 and TRBJ2-7; 7 bases are a match to TRBD1. This CDR3 has 15 amino acids. Trimming removed 5 bases from V and 0 bases from J; junction bases left unmatched: 7. CDR3 in amino acids: CASSARDRPSYEQYF. CDR3 DNA: TGTGCCAGCAGTGCCCGGGACAGACCCTCCTACGAGCAGTACTTC.

Ten or more counts support this clonotype. The chain has TRBV5-1 and TRBJ2-3; no reliable D call. V was trimmed by 4 bases and J by 2 bases, leaving 20 bases between them. Germline V gene data show CDR1 as SGHRS and CDR2 as YFSETQ. CDR3 length equals 17 residues. Here the CDR3 DNA reads TGCGCCAGCAGCGCGGAACGACGGCAGACCAACACAGATACGCAGTATTTT. Encoded protein: CASSAERRQTNTDTQYF.

As concerns this clonotype: At one of its ends the junction is not consistent with the germline gene, which may arise from a read error. This chain uses TRBV30 with TRBJ1-3, with D unclear. The CDR3 loop spans 11 amino acids. Germline V CDR1 and CDR2: GTSNPN, SVGIG (reference sequence). CDR3 sequence (DNA): TGTGCCTGGCCCTCTGGAAACACTATATATTTT. It is translated as CAWPSGNTIYF. The full variable domain, its missing parts supplied by reference TRBV30 and TRBJ1-3, is SQTIHQWPATLVQPVGSPLSLECTVEGTSNPNLYWYRQAAGRGLQLLFYSVGIGQISSEVPQNLSASRPQDRQFILSSKKLLLSDSGFYLCAWPSGNTIYFGEGSWLTVV.

This clonotype was found a few times. V usage is TRBV7-6 and J usage is TRBJ2-1, with D perhaps TRBD2 (6 bases). V lost 3 bases and J lost 9, with 18 bases in between. There are 15 residues in the CDR3. Germline V lookup: CDR1 SGHVS, CDR2 FNYEAQ. CDR3 in DNA: TGTGCCAGCAGCTTTGCCCAGTGGGACTTGGGTGAGCAGTTCTTC. Protein: CASSFAQWDLGEQFF.

In this sample, this clonotype turned up many times. The V and J genes are TRBV12-3 or TRBV12-4 and TRBJ1-2; 7 bases are a match to TRBD1. V lost 7 bases to trimming and J lost 8 bases; unmatched junction nucleotides: 10. This CDR3 is built from 13 residues. CDR3 residues: CASTLEGAEGYTF. The CDR3 DNA reads TGTGCCAGCACCCTGGAGGGGGCTGAAGGCTACACCTTC.

This clonotype was found many times. This chain uses TRBV7-6 with TRBJ2-7; 15 bases line up with TRBD2. This CDR3 has 15 residues. V was clipped by 4 bases and J by 6 bases; unmatched bases: 4. Germline-derived CDR1 and CDR2 are SGHVS and FNYEAQ. CDR3 DNA: TGTGCCAGCAGCTCGGGACTAGCGGGAGGTCCCGAGCAGTACTTC. Its protein product is CASSSGLAGGPEQYF.

This clonotype was recorded many times. The chain uses TRBV28 and TRBJ1-5; D gene uncertain. Germline lookup yields CDR1 MDHEN and CDR2 SYDVKM. The CDR3 sequence is 14 residues long. Trimming took off 6 bases at V and 8 bases at J, with 17 bases between the two ends. Here the CDR3 reads CASSRARVMEPQHF. The CDR3 nucleotides read TGTGCCAGCAGCCGCGCACGGGTCATGGAGCCCCAGCATTTT.

The table lists this clonotype with many counts. This chain links TRBV4-2 with TRBJ1-1; D possibly corresponds to TRBD1 (6 bases). The germline CDR1 and CDR2 sequences are LGHNA and YNFKEQ. V was trimmed by 2 bases and J by 1 base, leaving 11 bases between them. This CDR3 contains 15 residues. The CDR3 region is CASSQTGTSNTEAFF. As DNA, the CDR3 is TGTGCCAGCAGCCAAACAGGGACATCGAACACTGAAGCTTTCTTT.

This clonotype came up a few times. This chain connects TRBV14 to TRBJ2-3; weak D call: TRBD1 (6 bases). The germline V gene encodes CDR1 SGHDN and CDR2 FVKESK. V shed 5 bases and J shed 6 bases, with 18 bases lying between them. The CDR3 has 15 amino acids. The CDR3 here is CASSTQGPPGDTQYF. CDR3 DNA sequence: TGTGCCAGCAGCACACAGGGACCCCCGGGCGATACGCAGTATTTT.

The V call is TRBV4-1, the J call TRBJ1-1; no clear D gene. Per germline, CDR1 MGHRA and CDR2 YSYEKL. This CDR3 is 16 amino acids long. The V end was cut by 0 bases, the J end by 2 bases, with 13 bases between. CDR3 DNA sequence: TGCGCCAGCAGCCAAGATAGGTACACGTTCAACACTGAAGCTTTCTTT. Translation: CASSQDRYTFNTEAFF.

The chain joins TRBV7-6 to TRBJ2-5, with D perhaps TRBD2 (6 bases). CDR3 length: 16 residues. The germline V gene encodes CDR1 SGHVS and CDR2 FNYEAQ. V lost 1 base to trimming and J lost 5 bases, with 17 bases between them. The CDR3 DNA reads TGTGCCAGCAGCTTAGAGAGCGGGTGGATGGAGGAGACCCAGTACTTC. Amino acid sequence: CASSLESGWMEETQYF.

As to this clonotype: A much larger clone differs from this one at a single base, so this may be a read error. This sequence joins TRBV20-1 and TRBJ1-1; D is uncertain. This CDR3 is built from 14 residues. Germline CDR1 DFQATT, CDR2 SNEGSKA (reference sequence). The CDR3: CSAGDLTRNTEAFF. The CDR3 DNA follows: TGCAGTGCTGGAGATTTGACAAGAAACACTGAAGCTTTCTTT.

The chain is built from TRBV11-2 and TRBJ1-6; 9 bases map to TRBD1. The CDR3 is 17 residues long. V was pared by 5 bases and J by 3 bases, with 8 bases of the junction left unmatched. Germline assignment: CDR1 SGHAT and CDR2 FQNNGV. DNA for the CDR3: TGTGCCAGCAGCCCCACCCCGGACAGGGGCTATAATTCACCCCTCCACTTT. Its protein is CASSPTPDRGYNSPLHF.

This clonotype was observed many times. The gene calls are TRBV4-3 and TRBJ2-4; maybe TRBD1 (6 bases). Germline-derived CDR1 and CDR2 are LGHNA and YSLEER. The V end was cut by 0 bases, the J end by 5 bases, with 11 bases between. The CDR3 length is 15 residues. CDR3: CASSQDIRTENIQYF. CDR3 coding DNA: TGCGCCAGCAGCCAAGATATCAGGACAGAAAACATTCAGTACTTC.